The clone carrying this T cell receptor beta chain was detected a few times. This record comes from a study of blood T cell repertoires in COVID-19. Study overall: Researchers got acute and convalescent COVID-19 samples from the United States, Italy and Spain.

Germline CDR1 is SGDLS and CDR2 is YYNGEE. The CDR3 contains 16 residues. Trimming removed 4 bases from V and 0 bases from J; junction bases left unmatched: 8. Method: immunoSEQ multiplex PCR; TCRdb's copy keeps in-frame clones and lacks some. This sample has more than 150,000 clones, with around 91% found just once. Sequencing input: peripheral blood. The chain employs TRBV9 and TRBJ1-1, with 8 bases lining up with TRBD1. This TCR came from a man over 45 with acute or convalescent COVID-19. CDR3 sequence: CASSPWTGPMNTEAFF. CDR3 sequence (DNA): TGTGCCAGCAGCCCGTGGACAGGGCCCATGAACACTGAAGCTTTCTTT. The complete variable domain, with remaining parts taken from reference TRBV9 and TRBJ1-1, reads DSGVTQTPKHLITATGQRVTLRCSPRSGDLSVYWYQQSLDQGLQFLIQYYNGEERAKGNILERFSAQQFPDLHSELNLSSLELGDSALYFCASSPWTGPMNTEAFFGQGTRLTVV.